The next 23 T cell receptor beta chains were all read from a single sample in a study of cytomegalovirus exposure and HLA in healthy donors. The PCR employed 60 Vbeta primers together with 13 Jbeta primers. The repertoire was sequenced with immunoSEQ multiplex PCR; TCRdb's copy has only in-frame clones and lacks some. The sample carries about 36,000 clones, around half recorded once. The sequencing input was PBMCs. The origin of the receptors is a woman between 40 and 50 years old in good health and CMV-seropositive.

In its sample, this clone was seen a few times. The chain links TRBV30 to TRBJ2-1, with a tentative D call TRBD2 (5 bases). Germline V gene sequence: CDR1 GTSNPN, CDR2 SVGIG (reference sequence). This CDR3 region has 13 residues. The ends were cut back, 5 bases at V and 0 bases at J, with 8 bases in the middle. The CDR3 loop reads CAWRESSYNEQFF. The CDR3 DNA reads as TGTGCCTGGCGGGAAAGCTCCTACAATGAGCAGTTCTTC.

This clone is medium-sized within its sample. The rearrangement uses TRBV6-1 and TRBJ2-6; TRBD1 agrees at 9 bases. From germline, CDR1 is MNHNS and CDR2 SASEGT. Unmatched junction bases numbered 0, after V lost 3 bases and J lost 0 bases. The CDR3 length is 16 residues. CDR3 DNA sequence: TGTGCCAGCAGTGAGACAGGGGGCTCTGGGGCCAACGTCCTGACTTTC. Amino acids: CASSETGGSGANVLTF.

The chain recombines TRBV6-6 with TRBJ1-1, with TRBD1 as a possible D gene (6 bases). Per the germline V gene, CDR1 is MNHNY and CDR2 is SVGAGI (reference sequence). Trimming shortened V by 4 bases and J by 9 bases, and 15 bases separated the two germline ends. This CDR3 is built from 13 residues. DNA for the CDR3: TGTGCCAGCAGTTTAACGACAGGTACCCAAGCTTTCTTT. Translating gives CASSLTTGTQAFF.

This rearrangement joins TRBV5-3 to TRBJ1-1; TRBD1 matches at 7 bases. TRBV5-3 is designated an ORF whose function remains uncertain. V was clipped by 4 bases and J by 0 bases; unmatched bases: 0. The CDR3 has 13 residues. CDR3 DNA sequence: TGTGCCAGAAGCGACAGGGTGAACACTGAAGCTTTCTTT. It yields the protein CARSDRVNTEAFF.

In this sample, this clone turned up a few times. V usage is TRBV7-9 and J usage is TRBJ1-6; 9 bases match TRBD1. Germline V lookup: CDR1 SEHNR, CDR2 FQNEAQ (reference sequence). CDR3 size: 16 residues. The V gene end was trimmed by 0 bases and the J gene end by 7 bases; junction bases not matched to a gene: 4. The CDR3 nucleotides are TGTGCCAGCAGCTTAGCTCTTGACAGGGGGAATTCACCCCTCCACTTT. Its translation is CASSLALDRGNSPLHF.

This chain links TRBV7-2 with TRBJ2-5; 9 positions agree with TRBD2. Germline CDR1 and CDR2: SGHTA and FQGNSA. This CDR3 has 14 amino acids. J was trimmed by 5 bases and V by 6 bases; bases with no gene match: 7. CDR3 DNA sequence: TGTGCCAGCAGACGGGGACTAGCCCCCGAGACCCAGTACTTC. As protein: CASRRGLAPETQYF.

V usage is TRBV7-6 and J usage is TRBJ1-6, with 10 bases identical to TRBD1. Germline V gives CDR1 SGHVS, CDR2 FNYEAQ. Trimming took 1 base from V and 1 from J; bases not matched to a gene: 1. This CDR3 comprises 17 residues. CDR3 in amino acids: CASSLGDRGSYNSPLHF. The CDR3 DNA follows: TGTGCCAGCAGCTTAGGGGACAGGGGATCCTATAATTCACCCCTCCACTTT.

The CDR3 sequence: CSVGWTELNTEAFF. The DNA for the CDR3 is TGCAGCGTTGGGTGGACAGAGTTAAACACTGAAGCTTTCTTT. The gene calls are TRBV29-1 and TRBJ1-1; D may be TRBD1 (6 bases). This CDR3 region has 14 residues. V was shortened by 4 bases and J by 2 bases, with 14 bases between the two germline ends. Germline V CDR1 and CDR2: SQVTM, ANQGSEA.

This clone occurred once. The chain is built from TRBV7-9 and TRBJ2-3, with D maybe TRBD1 (5 bases). The CDR3 is 15 amino acids. CDR1 and CDR2 from the germline V gene are SEHNR and FQNEAQ (reference sequence). Trimming took 1 base from V and 4 from J, leaving 12 bases between them. The CDR3 is CASSLGSDRADTQYF. The CDR3 coding sequence is TGTGCCAGCAGCTTAGGGTCAGACAGAGCAGATACGCAGTATTTT.

The chain is built from TRBV30 and TRBJ1-1; tentatively, D is TRBD1 (5 bases). CDR3 length equals 11 residues. V was clipped by 3 bases and J by 3 bases, with 5 bases between them. From germline, CDR1 is GTSNPN and CDR2 SVGIG (reference sequence). Written as DNA, the CDR3 is TGTGCCTGGAGAGGGGACACTGAAGCTTTCTTT. Translating gives CAWRGDTEAFF.

This chain uses TRBV7-9 with TRBJ1-6; 10 bases fit TRBD1. V lost 0 bases, J lost 8 bases, and 1 base stayed unmatched. This CDR3 is built from 15 residues. Germline V gene lookup returns CDR1 SEHNR and CDR2 FQNEAQ (reference sequence). This chain's CDR3 is CASSLAGTGDSPLHF. The CDR3 nucleotides are TGTGCCAGCAGCTTAGCTGGGACAGGGGATTCACCCCTCCACTTT.

This rearrangement joins TRBV4-2 to TRBJ1-4, with 11 bases lining up with TRBD1. CDR1 LGHNA and CDR2 YNFKEQ come from the germline V gene. V trimming: 0 bases; J trimming: 10 bases; junction bases outside the gene matches: 7. CDR3 length equals 16 residues. CDR3 loop: CASSQEVGQGARKLFF. The DNA for the CDR3 is TGTGCCAGCAGCCAAGAGGTCGGACAGGGGGCGCGAAAACTGTTTTTT.

This clone was seen a few times. V gene TRBV4-3 combines with J gene TRBJ2-7; D possibly corresponds to TRBD1 (5 bases). V was shortened by 1 base and J by 5 bases, with 15 bases between the two germline ends. There are 15 residues in the CDR3. The germline V gene encodes CDR1 LGHNA and CDR2 YSLEER. Here the CDR3 reads CASSQVPQGPNEQYF. For the CDR3, the DNA is TGCGCCAGCAGCCAAGTGCCCCAGGGCCCCAACGAGCAGTACTTC.

The chain links TRBV4-3 to TRBJ1-6; D remains ambiguous. Trimming shortened V by 3 bases and J by 10 bases, and 13 bases separated the two germline ends. CDR1 and CDR2 (germline): LGHNA, YSLEER. The CDR3 totals 14 residues. CDR3 sequence (DNA): TGCGCCAGCAGCCAGGAGATTTCCAACTCACCCCTCCACTTT. As protein: CASSQEISNSPLHF.

In its sample, this clone ranks as medium-sized. V is TRBV11-1 and J is TRBJ1-4; TRBD1 is a possible D gene (6 bases). V was trimmed by 5 bases and J by 10 bases, leaving 17 bases between them. Germline values: CDR1 SGHAT, CDR2 FQDESV (reference sequence). This CDR3 is 14 amino acids long. The CDR3 DNA is TGTGCCAGCAGCACCGCGCAGGGGCTTGGAAAACTGTTTTTT. It specifies CASSTAQGLGKLFF.

The rearrangement links TRBV4-1 to TRBJ2-7; TRBD2 matches 7 bases. The V gene end was trimmed by 2 bases and the J gene end by 0 bases; junction bases not matched to a gene: 7. This CDR3 has 16 residues. Germline V gene sequence: CDR1 MGHRA, CDR2 YSYEKL. This chain's CDR3 is CASSQRMGGSSYEQYF. The CDR3 coding sequence is TGCGCCAGCAGCCAAAGGATGGGGGGGAGCTCCTACGAGCAGTACTTC.

This clone came up once. V usage is TRBV7-2 and J usage is TRBJ2-5, with D tentatively TRBD1 (6 bases). V lost 0 bases and J lost 3, with 8 bases in between. The V gene's germline CDR1 is SGHTA and CDR2 FQGNSA. The CDR3 contains 14 residues. The CDR3 DNA sequence: TGTGCCAGCAGCTTAGCTCACAGGGAAGAGACCCAGTACTTC. Translation: CASSLAHREETQYF.

This clone came up a few times. The conserved phenylalanine or tryptophan normally closing the CDR3 is absent here, so this likely arose from a read error. V and J are TRBV10-1 and TRBJ2-2; D uncertain. From germline, CDR1 is WNHNN and CDR2 SYGVQD (reference sequence). The CDR3 runs 14 residues. V shed 3 bases and J shed 5 bases, with 10 bases lying between them. The CDR3 DNA is TGCGCCAGCAGTGATTCGGCAGAAACCGGGGAGCTGTTTGTT. It codes for CASSDSAETGELFV.

This clone has a single count. The chain carries TRBV27 and TRBJ1-4, with TRBD1 as a possible D gene (5 bases). The germline V gene has CDR1 MNHEY and CDR2 SMNVEV (reference sequence). The CDR3 spans 14 residues. V lost 8 bases and J lost 5, with 15 bases in between. In DNA, the CDR3 is TGTGCCAGCGCGGCCAGGGCGGGGAATGAAAAACTGTTTTTT. It yields the protein CASAARAGNEKLFF.

The chain combines TRBV12-5 with TRBJ1-1, with a weak D call TRBD1 (5 bases). Per germline, CDR1 LGHNT and CDR2 FRNRAP. CDR3 size: 21 residues. V was trimmed by 0 bases and J by 1 base, leaving 27 bases between them. CDR3: CASGLVEVGRLLGGKNTEAFF. CDR3 DNA sequence: TGTGCTAGTGGTTTGGTAGAGGTGGGGCGATTATTGGGGGGGAAGAACACTGAAGCTTTCTTT.

In its sample, this clone was seen a few times. V usage is TRBV5-4 and J usage is TRBJ1-6; TRBD1 might be the D (5 bases). Germline V gene data show CDR1 as SGHNT and CDR2 as YYREEE (reference sequence). The CDR3 is made up of 14 amino acids. V dropped 5 bases and J dropped 10 bases, with 16 bases sitting between them. The CDR3 protein is CASRIGDGGSPLHF. For the CDR3, the DNA is TGTGCCAGCAGGATAGGGGATGGTGGCTCACCCCTCCACTTT.

This clone showed up just once. The chain combines TRBV25-1 with TRBJ2-3, with 9 bases matching TRBD2. The germline CDR1 and CDR2 sequences are MGHDK and SYGVNS. The CDR3 covers 15 residues. Unmatched junction bases numbered 7, after V lost 2 bases and J lost 7 bases. CDR3 in amino acids: CASSESGGLTNTQYF. CDR3 DNA sequence: TGTGCCAGCAGTGAAAGCGGGGGGCTCACGAATACGCAGTATTTT.

The sample holds a few counts of this clone. The rearrangement joins TRBV11-2 to TRBJ2-3, with TRBD2 identical over 14 bases. The junction had 6 bases not matched to a gene; V was cut back by 5 bases and J by 2 bases. The CDR3 sequence is 17 residues long. The germline gives CDR1 SGHAT, CDR2 FQNNGV. Written as DNA, the CDR3 is TGTGCCAGCAGCGGTTGGACTAGCGGGGGGTTCACAGATACGCAGTATTTT. Encoded protein: CASSGWTSGGFTDTQYF.